The 21 T cell receptor beta chains below all came from one sample that was sequenced in a study of shared clonotypes between healthy human individuals. This table comes from immunoSEQ multiplex PCR, and its TCRdb copy is limited to in-frame clones, with some not included. Among some 550,000 clones listed, more than 95% were seen once. The specimen was naive CD4+ T cells sorted from blood. Subset in this sample: CD45RA+ positively selected. The receptor source for this set is a woman aged 25 to 39 in good health.

The V and J genes are TRBV30 and TRBJ2-1; D not resolved. From germline, CDR1 is GTSNPN and CDR2 SVGIG (reference sequence). Between the trimmed V and J ends, which lost 2 bases and 6 bases, there was a span of 11 bases. The CDR3 contains 13 residues. The CDR3, as DNA: TGTGCCTGGAGTAGTTTTGGTGGCAATGAGCAGTTCTTC. The encoded protein is CAWSSFGGNEQFF.

The rearrangement uses TRBV11-2 and TRBJ2-1; a weak D match, TRBD2 (5 bases). Deletions cut 2 bases from V and 4 bases from J, with 12 bases between. This CDR3 is 15 amino acids long. Germline CDR1 reads SGHAT; CDR2 reads FQNNGV. The CDR3 nucleotides are TGTGCCAGCAGCTTACTGGGTAGCGAGTACAATGAGCAGTTCTTC. It yields the protein CASSLLGSEYNEQFF.

V and J are TRBV19 and TRBJ1-1; D may be TRBD1 (6 bases). The CDR3 is made up of 15 amino acids. Trimming left V 8 bases short and J 4 bases short, with 20 bases between. The germline gives CDR1 LNHDA, CDR2 SQIVND (reference sequence). CDR3 in DNA: TGTGCCAGTTATCTGGTCGGGGGGGCTAGCACTGAAGCTTTCTTT. Amino acid sequence: CASYLVGGASTEAFF.

V is TRBV6-5 and J is TRBJ2-7; 7 bases fit TRBD2. The trim removed 6 bases at V and 1 base at J, leaving 6 bases unmatched. CDR1 is MNHEY, CDR2 SVGAGI, per germline. The CDR3 has 14 residues. CDR3 in DNA: TGTGCCAGCAGCATTTCGGGGGGATCCTACGAGCAGTACTTC. Encoded protein: CASSISGGSYEQYF.

About this clone itself: The junction and the germline gene differ at one end; a read error may be behind it. The rearrangement links TRBV27 to TRBJ2-4, with D perhaps TRBD1 (6 bases). The CDR3 contains 15 residues. The germline CDR1 and CDR2 sequences are MNHEY and SMNVEV (reference sequence). CDR3 DNA sequence: TGTGCCAGCAGTTCCCGACAGGTCCCCAACAACATTCAGTACTTC. Protein product: CASSSRQVPNNIQYF.

CDR3 nucleotide sequence: TGTGCCAGCAGTTTATCGCGGAGCGCTTGGGAGCAGTACTTC. Translating gives CASSLSRSAWEQYF. The chain couples TRBV27 to TRBJ2-7; D is unclear. Trimming stripped 0 bases from V and 7 bases from J, with 13 bases between. CDR1 and CDR2 (germline): MNHEY, SMNVEV (reference sequence). This CDR3 is 14 amino acids long.

The chain has TRBV6-5 and TRBJ1-1; 10 bases map to TRBD1. The junction had 5 bases not matched to a gene; V was cut back by 6 bases and J by 4 bases. The germline CDR1 and CDR2 sequences are MNHEY and SVGAGI. This CDR3 is 14 amino acids long. The CDR3 nucleotides read TGTGCCAGCAGAGACAGGGGGCGCGTCACTGAAGCTTTCTTT. It codes for CASRDRGRVTEAFF.

This clone was recorded once. The CDR3 here is CASSSTGLAGGDTQYF. The DNA for the CDR3 is TGCGCCAGCAGCTCGACCGGACTAGCGGGAGGAGATACGCAGTATTTT. J is TRBJ2-3 and V is TRBV5-1; 14 bases match TRBD2. V dropped 3 bases and J dropped 5; count of bases not matched to a gene: 5. The length of the CDR3 is 16 residues. In germline, CDR1 is SGHRS, CDR2 YFSETQ. The full variable domain, rest sourced from reference TRBV5-1 and TRBJ2-3, is KAGVTQTPRYLIKTRGQQVTLSCSPISGHRSVSWYQQTPGQGLQFLFEYFSETQRNKGNFPGRFSGRQFSNSRSEMNVSTLELGDSALYLCASSSTGLAGGDTQYFGPGTRLTVL.

The chain links TRBV4-2 to TRBJ2-1, with TRBD2 as a possible D gene (5 bases). Germline V gene data show CDR1 as LGHNA and CDR2 as YNFKEQ. The CDR3 runs 16 residues. Deletions cut 4 bases from V and 1 base from J, with 14 bases between. The CDR3 nucleotides are TGTGCCAGCAGCCCAACGGGAACCGCTTCCTACAATGAGCAGTTCTTC. Translating it yields CASSPTGTASYNEQFF.

This clone is a singleton in its sample. The gene calls are TRBV9 and TRBJ2-3, with 7 bases aligning to TRBD2. With 0 bases clipped from V and 0 bases from J, the junction kept 4 bases outside the gene matches. The CDR3 is 16 amino acids. Germline loops: CDR1 SGDLS, CDR2 YYNGEE. The CDR3 nucleotides are TGTGCCAGCAGCGTAGGGATAGCGGGTAGCACAGATACGCAGTATTTT. Translated: CASSVGIAGSTDTQYF.

This clone was observed a single time. V and J are TRBV6-6 and TRBJ1-4, with D maybe TRBD1 (5 bases). The germline gives CDR1 MNHNY, CDR2 SVGAGI (reference sequence). This CDR3 has 14 residues. V lost 5 bases and J 7 bases, leaving 14 bases between the germline ends. The CDR3 bases are TGTGCCAGCAGTCCCGGGGGGACGAGTGAAAAACTGTTTTTT. This gives the protein CASSPGGTSEKLFF.

There are a few counts of this clone. The chain combines TRBV6-5 with TRBJ1-2; D gene unclear. The CDR3 totals 13 residues. V lost 6 bases, J lost 8 bases, and 16 bases lay in between. Germline values: CDR1 MNHEY, CDR2 SVGAGI. Here the CDR3 reads CASRAKSRWGYTF. CDR3 bases: TGTGCCAGCAGAGCTAAGAGCAGGTGGGGCTACACCTTC.

J is TRBJ2-2 and V is TRBV13, with D perhaps matching TRBD2 (5 bases). Germline V lookup: CDR1 PRHDT, CDR2 FYEKMQ (reference sequence). CDR3 length: 14 amino acids. V gave up 5 bases and J gave up 1 base, with 8 bases separating them. The CDR3 DNA reads as TGTGCCAGCAGCCTGAGCGGGAACACCGGGGAGCTGTTTTTT. Its protein product is CASSLSGNTGELFF.

V and J are TRBV28 and TRBJ2-7; D remains ambiguous. This CDR3 is 15 amino acids long. The V and J ends lost 3 bases and 3 bases respectively, with 15 bases between them. CDR1 is MDHEN, CDR2 SYDVKM, per germline. The CDR3 protein is CASSFQQDFSYEQYF. The CDR3 coding sequence is TGTGCCAGCAGTTTTCAGCAGGATTTTAGCTACGAGCAGTACTTC.

The chain couples TRBV5-1 to TRBJ2-3; D remains ambiguous. Per the germline V gene, CDR1 is SGHRS and CDR2 is YFSETQ. V was pared by 2 bases and J by 3 bases, with 13 bases between. The CDR3 is 15 residues long. CDR3 nucleotides: TGCGCCAGCAGCTTATCGTCCATAGGGACAGATACGCAGTATTTT. It is translated as CASSLSSIGTDTQYF.

V and J are TRBV13 and TRBJ2-5; D not resolved. The germline V gene has CDR1 PRHDT and CDR2 FYEKMQ (reference sequence). The CDR3 is 16 residues long. The V and J ends lost 0 bases and 4 bases respectively, with 15 bases between them. The CDR3 DNA reads TGTGCCAGCAGCTTAGGGGCGTCCTTAGGTCGAGAGACCCAGTACTTC. Its protein is CASSLGASLGRETQYF.

The chain is built from TRBV4-1 and TRBJ1-6; D gene unclear. Germline CDR1 reads MGHRA; CDR2 reads YSYEKL. CDR3 length equals 15 residues. V lost 4 bases to trimming and J lost 6 bases, with 13 bases between them. CDR3 in amino acids: CASSPRGGLNSPLHF. Here the CDR3 DNA reads TGCGCCAGCAGCCCCCGGGGAGGTCTTAATTCACCCCTCCACTTT.

This sequence joins TRBV28 and TRBJ2-7; 7 bases fit TRBD2. Germline CDR1 MDHEN, CDR2 SYDVKM. V was pared by 3 bases and J by 2 bases, with 13 bases of the junction left unmatched. The CDR3 loop spans 17 amino acids. DNA for the CDR3: TGTGCCAGCAGTTTTGCACTCAAACTAGCGCTAACCTACGAGCAGTACTTC. Encoded protein: CASSFALKLALTYEQYF. The full variable domain, rest sourced from reference TRBV28 and TRBJ2-7, is DVKVTQSSRYLVKRTGEKVFLECVQDMDHENMFWYRQDPGLGLRLIYFSYDVKMKEKGDIPEGYSVSREKKERFSLILESASTNQTSMYLCASSFALKLALTYEQYFGPGTRLTVT.

The chain is built from TRBV5-4 and TRBJ2-7; D possibly uses TRBD1 or TRBD2 (6 bases each). V gave up 4 bases and J gave up 2 bases, with 16 bases separating them. This CDR3 is built from 15 residues. Germline V gene data show CDR1 as SGHNT and CDR2 as YYREEE (reference sequence). The CDR3, as DNA: TGTGCCAGCAGCCAAGGGGGGTGGGCGGCCTACGAGCAGTACTTC. This encodes CASSQGGWAAYEQYF.

This clone was counted once. The chain couples TRBV7-8 to TRBJ2-1; 10 nucleotides agree with TRBD2. Germline V gives CDR1 SGHVS, CDR2 FQNEAQ. Trimming at V came to 2 bases and at J to 3 bases, leaving 4 bases not matched to a gene. The CDR3 covers 16 residues. The DNA of the CDR3 is TGTGCCAGCAGCTTATGGCGACTAGCGGGCTACAATGAGCAGTTCTTC. Translation: CASSLWRLAGYNEQFF.

J is TRBJ1-1 and V is TRBV10-3; 10 nucleotides match TRBD1. V lost 8 bases to trimming and J lost 9 bases; unmatched junction nucleotides: 12. The CDR3 covers 14 residues. CDR1 is ENHRY, CDR2 SYGVKD, per germline. In DNA, the CDR3 is TGTGCCATCTACCCCGGACAGGGGGAAGGGAAAGCTTTCTTT. It specifies CAIYPGQGEGKAFF.